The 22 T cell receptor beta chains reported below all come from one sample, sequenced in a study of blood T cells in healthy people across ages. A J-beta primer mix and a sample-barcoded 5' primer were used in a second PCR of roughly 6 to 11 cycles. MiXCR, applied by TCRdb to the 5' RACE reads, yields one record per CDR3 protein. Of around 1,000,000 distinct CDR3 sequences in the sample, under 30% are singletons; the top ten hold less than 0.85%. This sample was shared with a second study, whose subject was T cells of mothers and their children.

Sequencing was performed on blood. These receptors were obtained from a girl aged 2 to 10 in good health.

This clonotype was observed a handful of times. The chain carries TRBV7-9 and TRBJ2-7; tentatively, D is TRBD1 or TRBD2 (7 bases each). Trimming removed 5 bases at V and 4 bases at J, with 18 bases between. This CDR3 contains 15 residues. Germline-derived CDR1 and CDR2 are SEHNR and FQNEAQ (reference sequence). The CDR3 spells CASSIPGEGAYEQYF. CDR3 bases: TGTGCCAGCAGCATCCCCGGGGAGGGGGCGTACGAGCAGTACTTC.

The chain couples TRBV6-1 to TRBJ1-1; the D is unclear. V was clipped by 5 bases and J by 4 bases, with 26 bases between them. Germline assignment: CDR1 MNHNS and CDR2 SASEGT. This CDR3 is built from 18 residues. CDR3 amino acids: CASSYQEKIKTRITEAFF. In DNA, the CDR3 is TGTGCCAGCAGTTATCAGGAAAAGATCAAAACCAGGATCACTGAAGCTTTCTTT.

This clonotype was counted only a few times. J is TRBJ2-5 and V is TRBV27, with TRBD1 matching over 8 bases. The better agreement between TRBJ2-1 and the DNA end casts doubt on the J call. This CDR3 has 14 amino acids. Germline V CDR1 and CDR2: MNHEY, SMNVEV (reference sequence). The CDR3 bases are TGTGCCAGCAGCTTAGGACAGGGTTTTGGGGAGCAGTTCTTC. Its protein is CASSLGQGFGEQFF.

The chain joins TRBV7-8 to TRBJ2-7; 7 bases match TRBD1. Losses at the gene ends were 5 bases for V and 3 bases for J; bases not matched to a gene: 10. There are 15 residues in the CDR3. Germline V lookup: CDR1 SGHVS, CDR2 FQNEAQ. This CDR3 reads CASSLDRESRYEQYF. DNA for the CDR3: TGTGCCAGCAGCCTAGACAGGGAAAGCCGCTACGAGCAGTACTTC.

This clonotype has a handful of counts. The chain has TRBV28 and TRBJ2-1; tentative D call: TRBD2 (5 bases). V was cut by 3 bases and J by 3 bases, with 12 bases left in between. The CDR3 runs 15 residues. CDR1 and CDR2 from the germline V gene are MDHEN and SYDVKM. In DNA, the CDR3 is TGTGCCAGCAGTTTCCTAGACTACGTCTACAATGAGCAGTTCTTC. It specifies CASSFLDYVYNEQFF.

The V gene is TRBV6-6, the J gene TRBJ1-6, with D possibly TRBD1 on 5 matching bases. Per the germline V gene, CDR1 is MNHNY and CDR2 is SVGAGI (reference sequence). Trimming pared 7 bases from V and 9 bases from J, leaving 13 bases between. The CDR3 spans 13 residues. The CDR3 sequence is CASTGLGGSPLHF. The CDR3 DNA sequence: TGTGCCAGCACGGGACTGGGGGGTTCACCCCTCCACTTT.

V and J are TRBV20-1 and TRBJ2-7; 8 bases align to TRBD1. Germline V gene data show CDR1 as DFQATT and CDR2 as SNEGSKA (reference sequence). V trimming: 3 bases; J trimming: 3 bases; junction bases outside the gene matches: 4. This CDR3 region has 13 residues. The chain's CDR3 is CSASPDRVYEQYF. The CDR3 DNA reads TGCAGTGCTAGCCCGGACAGGGTCTACGAGCAGTACTTC.

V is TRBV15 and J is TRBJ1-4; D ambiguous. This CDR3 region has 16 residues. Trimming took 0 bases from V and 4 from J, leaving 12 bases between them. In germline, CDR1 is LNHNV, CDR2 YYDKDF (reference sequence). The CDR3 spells CATSRDTIVDNEKLFF. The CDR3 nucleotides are TGTGCCACCAGCAGAGATACGATCGTTGATAATGAAAAACTGTTTTTT.

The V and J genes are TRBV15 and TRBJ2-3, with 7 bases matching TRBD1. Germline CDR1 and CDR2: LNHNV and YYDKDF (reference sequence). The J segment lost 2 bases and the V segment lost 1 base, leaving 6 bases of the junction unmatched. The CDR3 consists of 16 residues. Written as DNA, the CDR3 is TGTGCCACCAGCAGAGGACGGGACAGTTACACAGATACGCAGTATTTT. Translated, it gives CATSRGRDSYTDTQYF.

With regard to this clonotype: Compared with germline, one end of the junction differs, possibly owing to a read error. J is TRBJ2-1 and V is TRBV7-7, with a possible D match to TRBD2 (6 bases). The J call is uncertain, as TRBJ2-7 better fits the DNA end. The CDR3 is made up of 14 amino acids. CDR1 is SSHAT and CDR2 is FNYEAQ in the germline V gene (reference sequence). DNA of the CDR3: TGTGCTAGCAGCCGGGACTTCCCAAGTCGGGAGCAGTACTTC. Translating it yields CASSRDFPSREQYF.

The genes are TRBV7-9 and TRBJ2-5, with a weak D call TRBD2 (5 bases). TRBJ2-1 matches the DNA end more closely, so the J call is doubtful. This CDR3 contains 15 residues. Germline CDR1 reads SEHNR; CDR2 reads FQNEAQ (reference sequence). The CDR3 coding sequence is TGTGCCAGCAGCGATGGGATCACTAGTATCTATGAGCAGTTCTTC. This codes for CASSDGITSIYEQFF.

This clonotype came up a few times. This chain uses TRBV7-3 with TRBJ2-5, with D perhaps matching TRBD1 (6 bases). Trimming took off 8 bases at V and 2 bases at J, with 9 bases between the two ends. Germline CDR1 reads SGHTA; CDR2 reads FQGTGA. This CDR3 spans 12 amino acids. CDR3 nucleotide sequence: TGTGCCAGCGTCGGACAGCAAGAGACCCAGTACTTC. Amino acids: CASVGQQETQYF.

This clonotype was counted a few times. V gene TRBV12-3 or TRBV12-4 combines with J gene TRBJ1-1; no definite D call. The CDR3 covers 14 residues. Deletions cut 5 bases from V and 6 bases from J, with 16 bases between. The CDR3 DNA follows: TGTGCCAGCAGTCCCCCACTCCGGAGACCTGAAGCTTTCTTT. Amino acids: CASSPPLRRPEAFF.

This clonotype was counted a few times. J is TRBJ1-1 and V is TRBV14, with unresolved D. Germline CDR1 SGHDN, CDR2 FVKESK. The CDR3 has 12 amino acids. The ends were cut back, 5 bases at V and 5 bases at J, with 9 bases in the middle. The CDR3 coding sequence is TGTGCCAGCAGCAGGTACCGAACTGAAGCTTTCTTT. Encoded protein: CASSRYRTEAFF.

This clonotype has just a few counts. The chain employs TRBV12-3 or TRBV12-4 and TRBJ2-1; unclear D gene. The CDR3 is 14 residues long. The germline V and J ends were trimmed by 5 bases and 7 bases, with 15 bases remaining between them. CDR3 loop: CASSPPAGRNEQFF. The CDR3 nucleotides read TGTGCCAGCAGTCCCCCGGCTGGGCGGAATGAGCAGTTCTTC.

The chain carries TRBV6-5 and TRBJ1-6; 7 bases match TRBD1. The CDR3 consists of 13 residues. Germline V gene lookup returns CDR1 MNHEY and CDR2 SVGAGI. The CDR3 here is CATGDSMESPLHF. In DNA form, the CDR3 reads TGTGCTACAGGGGATAGTATGGAATCACCCCTCCACTTT.

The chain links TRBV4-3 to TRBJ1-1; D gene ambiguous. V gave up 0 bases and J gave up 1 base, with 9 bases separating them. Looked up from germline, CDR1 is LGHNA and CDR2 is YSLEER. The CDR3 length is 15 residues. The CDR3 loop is CASSQDHRPNTEAFF. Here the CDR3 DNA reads TGCGCCAGCAGCCAAGATCACCGCCCGAACACTGAAGCTTTCTTT.

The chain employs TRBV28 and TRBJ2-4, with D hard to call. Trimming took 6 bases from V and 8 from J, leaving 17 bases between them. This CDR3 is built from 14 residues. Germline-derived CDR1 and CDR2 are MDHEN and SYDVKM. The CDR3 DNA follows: TGTGCCAGCAGCCGAGACGTGAGTGCGGACATTCAGTACTTC. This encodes CASSRDVSADIQYF.

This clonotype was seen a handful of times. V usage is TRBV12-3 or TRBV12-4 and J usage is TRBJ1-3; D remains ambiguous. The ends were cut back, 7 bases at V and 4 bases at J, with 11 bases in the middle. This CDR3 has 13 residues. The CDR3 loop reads CASTRLPGNTIYF. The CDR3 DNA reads TGTGCCAGCACCCGTTTACCCGGAAACACCATATATTTT.

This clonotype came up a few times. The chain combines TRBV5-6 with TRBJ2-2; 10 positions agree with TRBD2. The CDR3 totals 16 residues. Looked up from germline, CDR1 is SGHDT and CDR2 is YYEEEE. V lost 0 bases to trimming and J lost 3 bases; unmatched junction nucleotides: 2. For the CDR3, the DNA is TGTGCCAGCAGCTTGGGACTAGCGGGCTACACCGGGGAGCTGTTTTTT. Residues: CASSLGLAGYTGELFF.

The CDR3 coding sequence is TGTGCCAGCAGTGACGGAGCAGATACGCAGTATTTT. Amino acid sequence: CASSDGADTQYF. The rearrangement links TRBV6-4 to TRBJ2-3; no definite D call. This CDR3 spans 12 amino acids. Germline V CDR1 and CDR2: MRHNA, SNTAGT. With 2 bases removed from V and 4 bases from J, the gap between germline ends came to 4 bases.

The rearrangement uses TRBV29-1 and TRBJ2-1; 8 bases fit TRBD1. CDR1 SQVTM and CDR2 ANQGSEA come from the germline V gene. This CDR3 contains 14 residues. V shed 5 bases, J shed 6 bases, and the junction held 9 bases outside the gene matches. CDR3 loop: CSVTSGGAFNEQFF. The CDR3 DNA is TGCAGCGTTACGTCAGGGGGCGCCTTCAATGAGCAGTTCTTC.